Shown below are 26 T cell receptor beta chains from a single sample sequenced in a study of blood T cell repertoires in COVID-19. Libraries were prepared by immunoSEQ multiplex PCR; TCRdb keeps only in-frame clonotypes and omits some of them. This table holds hundreds of thousands of clones, around four fifths found once. The sequenced material came from peripheral blood. The receptors come from a woman in her sixties or seventies with acute or convalescent COVID-19.

This rearrangement joins TRBV11-2 to TRBJ2-1; D remains unclear. Trimming took 0 bases from V and 8 from J, leaving 5 bases between them. This CDR3 comprises 12 residues. Looked up from germline, CDR1 is SGHAT and CDR2 is FQNNGV. The CDR3 DNA is TGTGCCAGCAGCTTAGACGGTTATGAGCAGTTCTTC. It specifies CASSLDGYEQFF. The complete variable domain, with remaining parts taken from reference TRBV11-2 and TRBJ2-1, reads EAGVAQSPRYKIIEKRQSVAFWCNPISGHATLYWYQQILGQGPKLLIQFQNNGVVDDSQLPKDRFSAERLKGVDSTLKIQPAKLEDSAVYLCASSLDGYEQFFGPGTRLTVL.

The genes are TRBV27 and TRBJ1-2; 8 bases agree with TRBD1. CDR1 and CDR2 from the germline V gene are MNHEY and SMNVEV (reference sequence). This CDR3 comprises 13 residues. V was pared by 5 bases and J by 4 bases, with 3 bases of the junction left unmatched. The CDR3 region is CASSPGGAYGYTF. The DNA for the CDR3 is TGTGCCAGCAGTCCAGGGGGCGCCTATGGCTACACCTTC.

V gene TRBV7-9 combines with J gene TRBJ2-7; TRBD1 might be the D (5 bases). CDR1 is SEHNR and CDR2 is FQNEAQ in the germline V gene (reference sequence). V lost 1 base and J 3 bases, leaving 10 bases between the germline ends. CDR3 size: 14 residues. The chain's CDR3 is CASSLGVRGYEQYF. The CDR3 DNA sequence: TGTGCCAGCAGCTTAGGTGTTAGGGGCTACGAGCAGTACTTC. Variable domain in full (rest from reference TRBV7-9 and TRBJ2-7): DTGVSQNPRHKITKRGQNVTFRCDPISEHNRLYWYRQTLGQGPEFLTYFQNEAQLEKSRLLSDRFSAERPKGSFSTLEIQRTEQGDSAMYLCASSLGVRGYEQYFGPGTRLTVT.

The V and J genes are TRBV5-5 and TRBJ1-6, with 7 bases that match TRBD1. CDR1 and CDR2 from the germline V gene are SGHKS and YYEKEE (reference sequence). This CDR3 is built from 15 residues. J gave up 9 bases and V 2 bases, and 8 bases lay outside the gene matches. DNA for the CDR3: TGTGCCAGCAGCTTCGCGCGGCAGGGGGGTTCACCCCTCCACTTT. The encoded protein is CASSFARQGGSPLHF.

The chain has TRBV6-5 and TRBJ2-7; 12 bases agree with TRBD1. This CDR3 has 15 amino acids. The germline gives CDR1 MNHEY, CDR2 SVGAGI. The V segment lost 6 bases and the J segment 4 bases; nucleotides outside the gene matches: 7. CDR3 amino acids: CASRPGTGGPYEQYF. The DNA for the CDR3 is TGTGCCAGCAGACCTGGGACAGGGGGCCCGTACGAGCAGTACTTC.

The chain joins TRBV5-4 to TRBJ1-2; D is unclear. CDR1 is SGHNT and CDR2 is YYREEE in the germline V gene (reference sequence). Between the trimmed V and J ends, which lost 3 bases and 5 bases, there was a span of 8 bases. This CDR3 region has 12 residues. For the CDR3, the DNA is TGTGCCAGCAGCTCCCAGGAATATGGCTACACCTTC. It translates to CASSSQEYGYTF.

The CDR3 nucleotides read TGTGCCAGCAGCTTTTCCGAGGAAAAACTGTTTTTT. It specifies CASSFSEEKLFF. The chain joins TRBV11-2 to TRBJ1-4, with unresolved D. Germline V gene lookup returns CDR1 SGHAT and CDR2 FQNNGV. This CDR3 region has 12 residues. V lost 3 bases to trimming and J lost 8 bases, with 7 bases between them.

V is TRBV6-5 and J is TRBJ1-4; D perhaps matches TRBD1 (6 bases). Trimming shortened V by 6 bases and J by 8 bases, and 13 bases separated the two germline ends. Germline assignment: CDR1 MNHEY and CDR2 SVGAGI. The CDR3 is made up of 13 amino acids. CDR3 amino acids: CASRGGLREKLFF. The CDR3 DNA sequence: TGTGCCAGCAGAGGGGGTTTAAGGGAAAAACTGTTTTTT.

This sequence joins TRBV6-1 and TRBJ2-3; D is possibly TRBD2 (5 bases). V lost 3 bases and J 2 bases, leaving 18 bases between the germline ends. Germline V gene sequence: CDR1 MNHNS, CDR2 SASEGT. This CDR3 has 17 amino acids. The CDR3 protein is CASSEVTGGGNTDTQYF. The DNA of the CDR3 is TGTGCCAGCAGTGAGGTGACGGGCGGAGGAAACACAGATACGCAGTATTTT.

This chain connects TRBV10-3 to TRBJ1-3; D is unresolved. From germline, CDR1 is ENHRY and CDR2 SYGVKD. V was pared by 0 bases and J by 0 bases, with 9 bases between. The CDR3 has 16 amino acids. CDR3 in amino acids: CAISESIRSSGNTIYF. CDR3 DNA: TGTGCCATCAGTGAGTCGATTAGGAGCTCTGGAAACACCATATATTTT.

The chain uses TRBV9 and TRBJ1-2, with D possibly being TRBD1 (5 bases). Looked up from germline, CDR1 is SGDLS and CDR2 is YYNGEE. The CDR3 has 16 amino acids. Trimming left V 4 bases short and J 3 bases short, with 19 bases between. The CDR3 DNA follows: TGTGCCAGCAGCCCTGGGGCAGGGCGTGGGGACTATGGCTACACCTTC. This sequence encodes CASSPGAGRGDYGYTF.

The chain recombines TRBV10-3 with TRBJ1-3; 9 nucleotides match TRBD1. The CDR3 is 20 residues long. Looked up from germline, CDR1 is ENHRY and CDR2 is SYGVKD. With 4 bases clipped from V and 0 bases from J, the junction kept 16 bases outside the gene matches. CDR3 bases: TGTGCCATCAGTGGGGGGCCGGGACAGGGTTTCATTACCTCTGGAAACACCATATATTTT. The encoded protein is CAISGGPGQGFITSGNTIYF.

The chain recombines TRBV19 with TRBJ1-2; maybe TRBD1 (5 bases). This CDR3 has 17 amino acids. From germline, CDR1 is LNHDA and CDR2 SQIVND (reference sequence). V was cut by 5 bases and J by 0 bases, with 19 bases left in between. The CDR3 sequence: CASSPPGKDGPNYGYTF. Written as DNA, the CDR3 is TGTGCCAGTAGTCCCCCAGGGAAGGACGGCCCTAACTATGGCTACACCTTC.

Concerning this clone itself: The junction differs from germline at one of its ends, possibly a read error. The chain carries TRBV7-2 and TRBJ2-7, with 9 positions matching TRBD2. The CDR3 spans 14 residues. The germline gives CDR1 SGHTA, CDR2 FQGNSA. For the CDR3, the DNA is TGTGCCAGCAGCGTAGCTAGCGGGATGTACGAGCAGTACTTC. Translated, it gives CASSVASGMYEQYF.

This clone has only one observation. The chain carries TRBV6-9 and TRBJ2-4; TRBD1 is a possible D gene (7 bases). Germline loops: CDR1 MNHGY, CDR2 SVAAGI. V lost 4 bases and J lost 0, with 13 bases in between. This CDR3 is built from 16 residues. CDR3 amino acids: CASSSQGTLAKNIQYF. Written as DNA, the CDR3 is TGTGCCAGCAGTTCACAGGGGACTCTAGCCAAAAACATTCAGTACTTC.

Note on this clone: The same CDR3 also results from other DNA sequences found in this sample. CDR3: CASSSTAANEKLFF. The CDR3 DNA is TGTGCCAGCAGCAGCACTGCGGCTAATGAAAAACTGTTTTTT. V is TRBV5-6 and J is TRBJ1-4; D gene unclear. Germline CDR1 and CDR2: SGHDT and YYEEEE. This CDR3 region has 14 residues. V lost 4 bases and J lost 3, with 10 bases in between.

This rearrangement joins TRBV10-3 to TRBJ1-3; D call uncertain. With 8 bases removed from V and 11 bases from J, the gap between germline ends came to 10 bases. The CDR3 consists of 10 residues. Germline V lookup: CDR1 ENHRY, CDR2 SYGVKD. Written as DNA, the CDR3 is TGTGCCATCCGGGGAGGCGCCATATATTTT. Translating gives CAIRGGAIYF.

This chain connects TRBV7-2 to TRBJ1-2, with 7 positions matching TRBD1. Germline CDR1 and CDR2: SGHTA and FQGNSA. After removal of 1 base from V and 6 bases from J, the junction contained 2 bases not matched to a gene. CDR3 length: 13 residues. CDR3 DNA sequence: TGTGCCAGCAGCTTAGTTACAGGGGATGGCTACACCTTC. This gives the protein CASSLVTGDGYTF.

The chain is built from TRBV7-8 and TRBJ1-2; D uncertain. V dropped 2 bases and J dropped 4 bases, with 11 bases sitting between them. There are 14 residues in the CDR3. The V gene's germline CDR1 is SGHVS and CDR2 FQNEAQ. The CDR3 bases are TGTGCCAGCAGCTTAATGCAGTCGGGCTATGGCTACACCTTC. It translates to CASSLMQSGYGYTF.

V is TRBV4-2 and J is TRBJ2-7; TRBD2 matches 7 bases. CDR1 and CDR2 (germline): LGHNA, YNFKEQ. J lost 0 bases, V lost 3 bases, and 5 bases had no gene match. The CDR3 loop spans 15 amino acids. CDR3: CASSQGRGSSYEQYF. The CDR3 DNA reads TGTGCCAGCAGCCAGGGGAGGGGAAGCTCCTACGAGCAGTACTTC.

The chain has TRBV6-5 and TRBJ2-7; the match to TRBD1 covers 10 bases. Germline CDR1 is MNHEY and CDR2 is SVGAGI. This CDR3 has 15 residues. V lost 6 bases, J lost 4 bases, and 9 bases stayed unmatched. The CDR3 region is CASSWRADRGYEQYF. Here the CDR3 DNA reads TGTGCCAGCAGCTGGCGGGCGGACAGGGGGTACGAGCAGTACTTC.

The rearrangement joins TRBV6-5 to TRBJ1-1; TRBD1 matches at 10 bases. The junction had 2 bases not matched to a gene; V was cut back by 3 bases and J by 1 base. CDR1 and CDR2 (germline): MNHEY, SVGAGI. This CDR3 spans 15 amino acids. In DNA form, the CDR3 reads TGTGCCAGCAGTTATCGGACAGGGGGGAACACTGAAGCTTTCTTT. Its protein product is CASSYRTGGNTEAFF.

This sequence joins TRBV7-6 and TRBJ1-3, with D perhaps matching TRBD1 (6 bases). The CDR3 totals 15 residues. Per the germline V gene, CDR1 is SGHVS and CDR2 is FNYEAQ. With 5 bases removed from V and 1 base from J, the gap between germline ends came to 12 bases. Here the CDR3 reads CASSLTGSSGNTIYF. The CDR3 region has the DNA TGTGCCAGCAGCCTCACAGGGAGTTCTGGAAACACCATATATTTT.

In this sample, this clone turned up a few times. The chain links TRBV12-3 or TRBV12-4 to TRBJ1-1; D uncertain. The CDR3 sequence is 13 residues long. V lost 2 bases, J lost 0 bases, and 4 bases lay in between. CDR3 amino acids: CASSLSVNTEAFF. The CDR3 DNA reads TGTGCCAGCAGTTTATCGGTGAACACTGAAGCTTTCTTT.

For this clone: This sample also contains other DNA sequences that code for the same CDR3. The chain recombines TRBV5-1 with TRBJ1-4; tentative D call: TRBD1 (5 bases). The CDR3 is made up of 14 amino acids. The germline CDR1 and CDR2 sequences are SGHRS and YFSETQ. The V end lost 2 bases, the J end lost 5 bases, and 10 bases lay between the germline ends. The CDR3 loop is CASSFGGSNEKLFF. The CDR3 coding sequence is TGCGCCAGCAGCTTCGGGGGGTCGAATGAAAAACTGTTTTTT.

This rearrangement joins TRBV2 to TRBJ1-1; the match to TRBD1 covers 7 bases. In germline, CDR1 is SNHLY, CDR2 FYNNEI. The CDR3 is made up of 14 amino acids. V gave up 4 bases and J gave up 8 bases; unmatched junction bases: 10. The CDR3 nucleotides are TGTGCCAGCAGTGTTTTTGGGGACAGTCAAGAAGCTTTCTTT. Protein: CASSVFGDSQEAFF.